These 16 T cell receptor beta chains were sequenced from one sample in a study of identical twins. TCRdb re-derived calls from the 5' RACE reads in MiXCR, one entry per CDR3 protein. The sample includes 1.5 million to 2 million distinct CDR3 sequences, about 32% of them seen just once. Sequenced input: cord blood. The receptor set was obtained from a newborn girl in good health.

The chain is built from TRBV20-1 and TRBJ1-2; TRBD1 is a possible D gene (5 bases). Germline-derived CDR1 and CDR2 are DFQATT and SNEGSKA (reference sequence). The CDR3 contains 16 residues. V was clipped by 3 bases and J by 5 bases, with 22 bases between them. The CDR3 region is CSASPPWGMAGYGYTF. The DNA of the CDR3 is TGCAGTGCTAGCCCTCCGTGGGGGATGGCCGGGTATGGCTACACCTTC.

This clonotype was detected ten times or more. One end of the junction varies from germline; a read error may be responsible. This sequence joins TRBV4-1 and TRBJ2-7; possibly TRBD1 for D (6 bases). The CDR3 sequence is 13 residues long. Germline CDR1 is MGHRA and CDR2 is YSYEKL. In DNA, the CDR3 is TGTGCCAGCAGCCAAGGACAGTTCTACGAGCAGTACTTC. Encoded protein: CASSQGQFYEQYF.

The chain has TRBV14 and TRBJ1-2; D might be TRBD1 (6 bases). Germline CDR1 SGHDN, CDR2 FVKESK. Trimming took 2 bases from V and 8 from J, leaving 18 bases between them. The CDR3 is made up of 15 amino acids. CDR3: CASSQFRGSRGGYTF. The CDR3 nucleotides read TGTGCCAGCAGCCAATTTAGGGGGAGTCGTGGAGGCTACACCTTC.

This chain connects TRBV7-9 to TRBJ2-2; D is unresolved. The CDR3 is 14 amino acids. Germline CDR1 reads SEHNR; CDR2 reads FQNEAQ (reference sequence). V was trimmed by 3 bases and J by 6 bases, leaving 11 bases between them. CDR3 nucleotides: TGTGCCAGCAGCTTGTTGTCTTGGGCCGGGGAGCTGTTTTTT. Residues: CASSLLSWAGELFF.

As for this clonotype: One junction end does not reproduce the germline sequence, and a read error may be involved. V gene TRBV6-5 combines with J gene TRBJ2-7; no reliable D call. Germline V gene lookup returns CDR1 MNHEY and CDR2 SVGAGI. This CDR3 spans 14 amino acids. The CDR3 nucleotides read TGTGCCAACAGTTACTACTCGAGATCCTACGAGCAGTACTTC. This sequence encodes CANSYYSRSYEQYF.

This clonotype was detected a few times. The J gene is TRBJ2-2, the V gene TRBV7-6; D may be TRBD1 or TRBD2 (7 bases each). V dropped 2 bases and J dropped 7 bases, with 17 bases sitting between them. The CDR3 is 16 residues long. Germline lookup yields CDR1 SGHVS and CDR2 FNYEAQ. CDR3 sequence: CASSLSGGGAIGELFF. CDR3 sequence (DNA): TGTGCCAGCAGCTTATCAGGGGGGGGCGCGATCGGGGAGCTGTTTTTT.

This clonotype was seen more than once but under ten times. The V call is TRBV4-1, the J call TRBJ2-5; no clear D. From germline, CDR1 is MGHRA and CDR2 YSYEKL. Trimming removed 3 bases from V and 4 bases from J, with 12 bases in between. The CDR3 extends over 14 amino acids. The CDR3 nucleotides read TGCGCCAGCAGCCACAGGACCCTGGGAGAGACCCAGTACTTC. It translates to CASSHRTLGETQYF.

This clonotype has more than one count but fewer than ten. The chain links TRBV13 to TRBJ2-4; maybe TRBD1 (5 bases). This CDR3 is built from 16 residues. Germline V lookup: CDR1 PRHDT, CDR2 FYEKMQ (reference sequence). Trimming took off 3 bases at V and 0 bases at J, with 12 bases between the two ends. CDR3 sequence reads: CASSFGAELAKNIQYF. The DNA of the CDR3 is TGTGCCAGCAGCTTTGGGGCGGAATTAGCCAAAAACATTCAGTACTTC.

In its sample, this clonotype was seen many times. The CDR3 DNA follows: TGCAGCGTTGGGGGGACTAGCGGTTCGTACGAGCAGTACTTC. It is translated as CSVGGTSGSYEQYF. This chain links TRBV29-1 with TRBJ2-7; 11 positions match TRBD2. The CDR3 consists of 14 residues. V was pared by 4 bases and J by 4 bases, with 6 bases of the junction left unmatched. Germline CDR1 reads SQVTM; CDR2 reads ANQGSEA.

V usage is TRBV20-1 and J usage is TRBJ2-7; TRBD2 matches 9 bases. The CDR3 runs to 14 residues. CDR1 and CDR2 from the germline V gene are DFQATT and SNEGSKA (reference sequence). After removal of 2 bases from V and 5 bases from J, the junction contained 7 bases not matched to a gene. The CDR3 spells CSARRSGRNHEQYF. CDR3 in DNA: TGCAGTGCTAGACGGAGCGGGAGGAACCACGAGCAGTACTTC.

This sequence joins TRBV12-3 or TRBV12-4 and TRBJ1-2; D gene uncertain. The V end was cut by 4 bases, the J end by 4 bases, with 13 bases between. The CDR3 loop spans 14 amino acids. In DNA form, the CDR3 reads TGTGCCAGCAGTTCCCCAGGTTTTGTCTATGGCTACACCTTC. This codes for CASSSPGFVYGYTF.

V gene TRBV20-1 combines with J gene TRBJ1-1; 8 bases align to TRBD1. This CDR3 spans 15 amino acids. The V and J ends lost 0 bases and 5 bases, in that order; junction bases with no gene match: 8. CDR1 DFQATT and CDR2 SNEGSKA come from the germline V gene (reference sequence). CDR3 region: CSARDWTGLITEAFF. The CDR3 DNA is TGCAGTGCTAGAGACTGGACAGGGCTTATTACTGAAGCTTTCTTT.

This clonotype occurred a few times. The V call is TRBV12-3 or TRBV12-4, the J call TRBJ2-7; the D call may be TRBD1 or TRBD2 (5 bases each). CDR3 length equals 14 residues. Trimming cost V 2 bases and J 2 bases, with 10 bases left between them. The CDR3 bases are TGTGCCAGCAGTTTACATCGGGGCCCCTACGAGCAGTACTTC. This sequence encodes CASSLHRGPYEQYF.

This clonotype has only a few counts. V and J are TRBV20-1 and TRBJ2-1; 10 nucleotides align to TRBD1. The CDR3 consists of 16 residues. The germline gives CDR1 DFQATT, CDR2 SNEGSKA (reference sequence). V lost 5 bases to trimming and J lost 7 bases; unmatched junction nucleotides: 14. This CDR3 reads CSAPQTWDRGINEQFF. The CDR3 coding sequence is TGCAGTGCTCCTCAGACGTGGGACAGGGGAATTAATGAGCAGTTCTTC.

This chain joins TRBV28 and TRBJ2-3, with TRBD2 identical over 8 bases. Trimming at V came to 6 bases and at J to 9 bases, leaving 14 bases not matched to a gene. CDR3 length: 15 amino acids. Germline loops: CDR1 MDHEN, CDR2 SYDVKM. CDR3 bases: TGTGCCAGCAGCCCGCCGGGACTAGTCGGGTTCACGCAGTATTTT. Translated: CASSPPGLVGFTQYF.

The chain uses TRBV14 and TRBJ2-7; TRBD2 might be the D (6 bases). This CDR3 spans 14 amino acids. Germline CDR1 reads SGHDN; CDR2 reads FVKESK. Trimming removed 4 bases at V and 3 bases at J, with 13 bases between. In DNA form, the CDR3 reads TGTGCCAGCAGCCGCCGGGACTTCATCTACGAGCAGTACTTC. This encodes CASSRRDFIYEQYF.